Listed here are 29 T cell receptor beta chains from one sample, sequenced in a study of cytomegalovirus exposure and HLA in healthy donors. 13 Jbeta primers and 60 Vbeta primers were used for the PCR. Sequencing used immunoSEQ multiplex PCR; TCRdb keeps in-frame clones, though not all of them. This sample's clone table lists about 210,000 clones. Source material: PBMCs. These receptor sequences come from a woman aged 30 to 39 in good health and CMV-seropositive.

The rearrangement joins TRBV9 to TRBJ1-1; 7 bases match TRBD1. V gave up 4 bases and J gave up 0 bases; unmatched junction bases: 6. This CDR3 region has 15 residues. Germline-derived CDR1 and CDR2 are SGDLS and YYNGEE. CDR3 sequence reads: CASSPRGQMNTEAFF. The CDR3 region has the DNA TGTGCCAGCAGCCCCCGGGGACAGATGAACACTGAAGCTTTCTTT.

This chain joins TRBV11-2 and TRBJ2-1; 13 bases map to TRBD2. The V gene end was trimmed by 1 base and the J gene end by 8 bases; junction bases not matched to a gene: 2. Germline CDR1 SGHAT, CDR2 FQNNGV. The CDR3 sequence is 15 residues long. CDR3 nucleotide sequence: TGTGCCAGCAGCTTAGGACTAGCGGGAGGTTATGAGCAGTTCTTC. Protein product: CASSLGLAGGYEQFF. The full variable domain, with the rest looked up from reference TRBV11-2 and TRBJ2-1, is EAGVAQSPRYKIIEKRQSVAFWCNPISGHATLYWYQQILGQGPKLLIQFQNNGVVDDSQLPKDRFSAERLKGVDSTLKIQPAKLEDSAVYLCASSLGLAGGYEQFFGPGTRLTVL.

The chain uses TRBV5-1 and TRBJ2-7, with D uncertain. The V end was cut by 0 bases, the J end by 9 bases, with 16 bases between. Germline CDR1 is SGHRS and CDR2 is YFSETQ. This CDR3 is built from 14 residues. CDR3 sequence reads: CASSLDTTQTWQYF. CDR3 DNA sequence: TGCGCCAGCAGCTTGGACACAACCCAGACATGGCAGTACTTC.

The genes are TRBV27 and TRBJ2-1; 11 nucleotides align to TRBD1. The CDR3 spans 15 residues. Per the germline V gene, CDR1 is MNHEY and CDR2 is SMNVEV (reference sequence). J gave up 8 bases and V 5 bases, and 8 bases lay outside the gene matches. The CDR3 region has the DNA TGTGCCAGCAGTCCTGGACAGGGGGCGCTTTATGAGCAGTTCTTC. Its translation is CASSPGQGALYEQFF.

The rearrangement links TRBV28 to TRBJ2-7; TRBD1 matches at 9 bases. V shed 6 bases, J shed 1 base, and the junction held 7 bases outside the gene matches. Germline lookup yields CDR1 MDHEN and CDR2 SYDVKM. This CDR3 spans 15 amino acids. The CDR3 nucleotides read TGTGCCAGCAGCTCCACAGGGGGCGCATCCTACGAGCAGTACTTC. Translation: CASSSTGGASYEQYF.

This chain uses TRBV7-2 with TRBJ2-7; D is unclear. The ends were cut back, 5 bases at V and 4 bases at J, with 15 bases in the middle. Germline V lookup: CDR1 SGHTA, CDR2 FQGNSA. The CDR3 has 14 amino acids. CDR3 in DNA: TGTGCCAGCAGCCCGAGTCGAAGTTTATACGAGCAGTACTTC. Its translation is CASSPSRSLYEQYF.

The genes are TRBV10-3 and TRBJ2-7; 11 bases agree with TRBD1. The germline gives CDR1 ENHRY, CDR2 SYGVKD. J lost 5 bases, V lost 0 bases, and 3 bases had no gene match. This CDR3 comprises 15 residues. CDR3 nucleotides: TGTGCCATCAGTGAGTCAGGGACAGGGGGACACGAGCAGTACTTC. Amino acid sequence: CAISESGTGGHEQYF.

CDR3 amino acids: CASSLALAGDSGDTQYF. The CDR3 nucleotides are TGTGCCAGCAGCTTAGCTCTAGCGGGAGATTCGGGAGATACGCAGTATTTT. The V and J genes are TRBV7-2 and TRBJ2-3; 10 positions match TRBD2. Per the germline V gene, CDR1 is SGHTA and CDR2 is FQGNSA. The J segment lost 5 bases and the V segment lost 0 bases, leaving 8 bases of the junction unmatched. The CDR3 contains 17 residues.

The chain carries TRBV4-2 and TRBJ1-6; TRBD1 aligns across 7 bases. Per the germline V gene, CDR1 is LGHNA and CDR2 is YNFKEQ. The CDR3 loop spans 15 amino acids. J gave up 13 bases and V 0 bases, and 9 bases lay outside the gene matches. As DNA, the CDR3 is TGTGCCAGCAGCCAAGATCCCGGACAGGTAGATCCCCTCCACTTT. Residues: CASSQDPGQVDPLHF.

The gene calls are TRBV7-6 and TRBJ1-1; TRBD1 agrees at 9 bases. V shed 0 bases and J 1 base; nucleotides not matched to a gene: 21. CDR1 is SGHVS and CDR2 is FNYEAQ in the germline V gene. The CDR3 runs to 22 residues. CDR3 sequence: CASSLARGYVMGQGSTNTEAFF. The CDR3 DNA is TGTGCCAGCAGCTTAGCGCGTGGGTACGTAATGGGACAGGGTTCTACGAACACTGAAGCTTTCTTT.

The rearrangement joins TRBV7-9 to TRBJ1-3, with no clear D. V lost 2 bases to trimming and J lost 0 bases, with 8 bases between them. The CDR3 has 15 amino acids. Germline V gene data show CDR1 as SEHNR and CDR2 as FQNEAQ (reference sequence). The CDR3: CASSLNQYSGNTIYF. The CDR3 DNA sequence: TGTGCCAGCAGCTTAAATCAGTACTCTGGAAACACCATATATTTT.

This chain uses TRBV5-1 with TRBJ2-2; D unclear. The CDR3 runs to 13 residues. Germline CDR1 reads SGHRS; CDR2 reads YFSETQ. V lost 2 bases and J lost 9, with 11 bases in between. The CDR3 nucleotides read TGCGCCAGCAGCTTCGCTTGGTCTAGGGAGCTGTTTTTT. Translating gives CASSFAWSRELFF.

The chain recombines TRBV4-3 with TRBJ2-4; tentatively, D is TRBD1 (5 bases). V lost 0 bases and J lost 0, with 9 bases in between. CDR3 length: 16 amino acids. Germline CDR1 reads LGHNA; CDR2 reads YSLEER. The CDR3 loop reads CASSQDQGLAKNIQYF. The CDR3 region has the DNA TGCGCCAGCAGCCAAGATCAGGGTTTAGCCAAAAACATTCAGTACTTC.

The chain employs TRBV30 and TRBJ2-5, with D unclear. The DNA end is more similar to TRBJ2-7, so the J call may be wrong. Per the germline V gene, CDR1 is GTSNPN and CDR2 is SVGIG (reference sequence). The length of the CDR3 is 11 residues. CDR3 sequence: CAWGAWYEQYF. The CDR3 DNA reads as TGTGCCTGGGGAGCGTGGTACGAGCAGTACTTC.

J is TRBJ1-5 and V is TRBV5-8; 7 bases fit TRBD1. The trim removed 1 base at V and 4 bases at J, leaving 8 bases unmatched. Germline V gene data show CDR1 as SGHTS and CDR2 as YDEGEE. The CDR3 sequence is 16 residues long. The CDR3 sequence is CASSLTPDRANQPQHF. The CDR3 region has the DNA TGTGCCAGCAGCTTGACGCCAGACAGGGCGAATCAGCCCCAGCATTTT.

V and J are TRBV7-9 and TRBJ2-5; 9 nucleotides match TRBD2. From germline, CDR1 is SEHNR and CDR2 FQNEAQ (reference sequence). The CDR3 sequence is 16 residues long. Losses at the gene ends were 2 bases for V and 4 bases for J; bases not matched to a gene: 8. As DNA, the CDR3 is TGTGCCAGCAGCTTAAGCCTAGCGGGATCGGGAGAGACCCAGTACTTC. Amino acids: CASSLSLAGSGETQYF.

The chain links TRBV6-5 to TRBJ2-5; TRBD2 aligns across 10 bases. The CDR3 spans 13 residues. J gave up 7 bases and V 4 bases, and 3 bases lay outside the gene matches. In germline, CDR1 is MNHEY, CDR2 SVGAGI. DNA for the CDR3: TGTGCCAGCAGTTTAGCGGGAGGATGGACCCAGTACTTC. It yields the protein CASSLAGGWTQYF.

CDR3 nucleotides: TGTGCCAGCAGCTTAAAGGTCCCGGGATCCACAGATACGCAGTATTTT. It yields the protein CASSLKVPGSTDTQYF. The chain recombines TRBV11-3 with TRBJ2-3; tentative D call: TRBD2 (5 bases). Trimming removed 2 bases from V and 2 bases from J, with 14 bases in between. The length of the CDR3 is 16 residues. Germline assignment: CDR1 SGHNT and CDR2 YENEEA.

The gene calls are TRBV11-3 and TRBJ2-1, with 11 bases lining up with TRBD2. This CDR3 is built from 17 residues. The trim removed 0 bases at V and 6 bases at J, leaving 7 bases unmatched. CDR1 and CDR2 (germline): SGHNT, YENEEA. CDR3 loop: CASSLDRQLAGVNEQFF. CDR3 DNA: TGTGCCAGCAGCTTAGATAGACAACTAGCGGGAGTCAATGAGCAGTTCTTC.

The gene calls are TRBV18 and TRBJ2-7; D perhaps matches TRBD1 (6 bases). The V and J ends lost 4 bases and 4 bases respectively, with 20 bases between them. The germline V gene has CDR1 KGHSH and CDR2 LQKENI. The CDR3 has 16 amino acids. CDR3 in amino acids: CASSHTTGHLLYEQYF. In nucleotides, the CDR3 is TGTGCCAGCTCACACACGACAGGTCACCTTCTGTACGAGCAGTACTTC.

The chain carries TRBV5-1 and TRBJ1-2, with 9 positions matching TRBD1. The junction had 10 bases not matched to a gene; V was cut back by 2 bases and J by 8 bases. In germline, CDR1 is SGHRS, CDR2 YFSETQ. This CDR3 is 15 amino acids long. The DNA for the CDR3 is TGCGCCAGCAGCTTAACCGGGACAGGGAGGAGCGGCTACACCTTC. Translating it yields CASSLTGTGRSGYTF.

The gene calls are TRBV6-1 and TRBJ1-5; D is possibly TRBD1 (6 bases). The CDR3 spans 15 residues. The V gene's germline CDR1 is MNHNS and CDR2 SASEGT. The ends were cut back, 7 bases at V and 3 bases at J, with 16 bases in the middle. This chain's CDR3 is CASIMGALANQPQHF. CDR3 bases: TGTGCCAGCATAATGGGGGCGCTGGCCAATCAGCCCCAGCATTTT.

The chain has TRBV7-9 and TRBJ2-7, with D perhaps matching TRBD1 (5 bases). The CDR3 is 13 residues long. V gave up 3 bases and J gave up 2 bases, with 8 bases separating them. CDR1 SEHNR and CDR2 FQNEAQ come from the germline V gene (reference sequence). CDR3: CASSLGPPYEQYF. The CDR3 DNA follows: TGTGCCAGCAGCTTGGGGCCACCCTACGAGCAGTACTTC.

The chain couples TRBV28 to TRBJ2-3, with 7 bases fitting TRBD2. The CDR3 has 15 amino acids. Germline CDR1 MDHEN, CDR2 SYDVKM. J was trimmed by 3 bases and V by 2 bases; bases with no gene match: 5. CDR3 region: CASSLAGVRTDTQYF. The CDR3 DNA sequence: TGTGCCAGCAGTTTAGCGGGAGTTAGAACAGATACGCAGTATTTT.

CDR3 nucleotide sequence: TGTGCCAGCAGCTTGAATGGCGGCAGCTCTAACTATGGCTACACCTTC. This gives the protein CASSLNGGSSNYGYTF. The chain combines TRBV27 with TRBJ1-2; D gene unclear. This CDR3 spans 16 amino acids. Germline CDR1 reads MNHEY; CDR2 reads SMNVEV (reference sequence). With 6 bases removed from V and 0 bases from J, the gap between germline ends came to 17 bases.

CDR3 in DNA: TGTGCCAGCAGCTACGGGACTAGCGGGGGCCTTCAGGGCGAGCAGTACTTC. Residues: CASSYGTSGGLQGEQYF. V and J are TRBV7-2 and TRBJ2-7; 14 nucleotides agree with TRBD2. The CDR3 sequence is 17 residues long. Germline V lookup: CDR1 SGHTA, CDR2 FQGNSA. The trim removed 4 bases at V and 6 bases at J, leaving 11 bases unmatched. The complete variable domain, with remaining parts taken from reference TRBV7-2 and TRBJ2-7, reads GAGVSQSPSNKVTEKGKDVELRCDPISGHTALYWYRQSLGQGLEFLIYFQGNSAPDKSGLPSDRFSAERTGGSVSTLTIQRTQQEDSAVYLCASSYGTSGGLQGEQYFGPGTRLTVT.

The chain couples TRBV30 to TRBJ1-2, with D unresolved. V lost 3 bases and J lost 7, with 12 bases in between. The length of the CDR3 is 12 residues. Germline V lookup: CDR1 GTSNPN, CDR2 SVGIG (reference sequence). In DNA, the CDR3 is TGTGCCTGGAGGGCGGGAATTTCTGGCTACACCTTC. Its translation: CAWRAGISGYTF.

The CDR3 loop reads CASSEGLAGGRRSNEQFF. The DNA for the CDR3 is TGTGCCAGCAGTGAAGGACTAGCGGGAGGCCGAAGGTCCAATGAGCAGTTCTTC. The V gene is TRBV6-1, the J gene TRBJ2-1; the match to TRBD2 covers 13 bases. The V and J ends lost 1 base and 6 bases, in that order; junction bases with no gene match: 9. The germline gives CDR1 MNHNS, CDR2 SASEGT. This CDR3 is 18 amino acids long.

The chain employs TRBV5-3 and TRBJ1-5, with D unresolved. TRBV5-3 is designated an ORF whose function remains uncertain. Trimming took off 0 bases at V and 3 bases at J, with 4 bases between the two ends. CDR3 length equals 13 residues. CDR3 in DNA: TGTGCCAGAAGCTTGGGGCCCAATCAGCCCCAGCATTTT. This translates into CARSLGPNQPQHF.